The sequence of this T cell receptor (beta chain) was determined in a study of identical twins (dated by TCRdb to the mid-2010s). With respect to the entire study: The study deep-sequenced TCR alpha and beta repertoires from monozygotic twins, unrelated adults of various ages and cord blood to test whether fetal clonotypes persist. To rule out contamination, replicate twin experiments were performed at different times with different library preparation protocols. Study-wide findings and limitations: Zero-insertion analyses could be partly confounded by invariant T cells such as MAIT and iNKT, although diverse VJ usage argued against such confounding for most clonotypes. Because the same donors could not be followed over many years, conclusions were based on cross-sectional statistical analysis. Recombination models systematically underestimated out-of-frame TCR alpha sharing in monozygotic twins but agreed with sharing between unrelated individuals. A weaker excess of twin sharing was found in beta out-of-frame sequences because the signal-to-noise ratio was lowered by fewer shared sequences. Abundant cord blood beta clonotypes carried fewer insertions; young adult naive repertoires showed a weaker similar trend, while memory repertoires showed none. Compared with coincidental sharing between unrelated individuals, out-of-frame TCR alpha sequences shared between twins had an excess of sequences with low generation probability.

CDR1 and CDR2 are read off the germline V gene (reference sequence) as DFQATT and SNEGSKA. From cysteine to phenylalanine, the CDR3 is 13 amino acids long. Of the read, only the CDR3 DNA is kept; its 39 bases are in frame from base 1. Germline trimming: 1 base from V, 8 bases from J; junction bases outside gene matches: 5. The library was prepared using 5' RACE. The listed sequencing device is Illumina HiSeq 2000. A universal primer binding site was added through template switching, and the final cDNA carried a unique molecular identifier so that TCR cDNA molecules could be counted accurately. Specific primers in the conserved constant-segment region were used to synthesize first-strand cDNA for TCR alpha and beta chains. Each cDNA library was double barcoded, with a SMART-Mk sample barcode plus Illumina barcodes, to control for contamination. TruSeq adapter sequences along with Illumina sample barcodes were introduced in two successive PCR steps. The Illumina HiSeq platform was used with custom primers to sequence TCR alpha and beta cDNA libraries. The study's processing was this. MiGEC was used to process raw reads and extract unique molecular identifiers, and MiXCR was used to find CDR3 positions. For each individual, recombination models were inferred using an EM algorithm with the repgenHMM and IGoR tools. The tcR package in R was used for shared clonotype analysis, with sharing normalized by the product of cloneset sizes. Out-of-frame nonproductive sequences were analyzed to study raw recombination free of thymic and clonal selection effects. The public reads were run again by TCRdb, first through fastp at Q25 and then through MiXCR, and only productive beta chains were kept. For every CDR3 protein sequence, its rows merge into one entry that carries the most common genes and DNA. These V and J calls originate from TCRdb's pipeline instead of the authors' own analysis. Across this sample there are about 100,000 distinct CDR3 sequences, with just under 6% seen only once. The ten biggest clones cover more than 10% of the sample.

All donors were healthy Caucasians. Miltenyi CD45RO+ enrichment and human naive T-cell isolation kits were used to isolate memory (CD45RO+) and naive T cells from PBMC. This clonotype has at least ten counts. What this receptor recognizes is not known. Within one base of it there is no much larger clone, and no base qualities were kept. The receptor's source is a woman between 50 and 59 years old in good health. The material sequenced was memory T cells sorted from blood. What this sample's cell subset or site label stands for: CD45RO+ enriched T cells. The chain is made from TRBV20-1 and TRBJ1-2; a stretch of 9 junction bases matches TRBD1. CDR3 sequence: CSARGDREGGYTF. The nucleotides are TGCAGTGCTAGAGGGGACAGGGAAGGAGGCTACACCTTC.